This T cell receptor beta chain stems from a study of T cell responses to AZD1222 COVID-19 vaccine. The CDR3 is 12 amino acids. V was shortened by 3 bases and J by 8 bases, with 7 bases between the two germline ends. The germline V gene has CDR1 PRHDT and CDR2 FYEKMQ (reference sequence). Sequencing was performed with immunoSEQ multiplex PCR; in TCRdb, only in-frame clones are kept and a portion is missing. The sample has more than 150,000 clones, around 92% seen once. This sample comprised peripheral blood, obtained on day 0 of AZD1222 vaccination. V gene TRBV13 combines with J gene TRBJ2-2; tentatively, D is TRBD1 (6 bases). This receptor was obtained from an adult in good health. CDR3 nucleotides: TGTGCCAGCAGCTTCGGGACAGGGGAGCTGTTTTTT. Protein product: CASSFGTGELFF. Full variable domain (outside the CDR3, taken from reference TRBV13 and TRBJ2-2): AAGVIQSPRHLIKEKRETATLKCYPIPRHDTVYWYQQGPGQDPQFLISFYEKMQSDKGSIPDRFSAQQFSDYHSELNMSSLELGDSALYFCASSFGTGELFFGEGSRLTVL.